This TCR beta chain was retrieved from a study of OX40 agonist ivuxolimab in advanced cancers. Study-wide context: At 0.01 to 10 mg/kg, ivuxolimab was administered intravenously to patients every 2 weeks. Patients assigned to dose escalation were diagnosed with hepatocellular carcinoma, melanoma, renal cell or head and neck cancer.

Study results and limitations: Patients with a partial response at 0.1-3.0 mg/kg had among the lowest clonal expansion. Among some nonresponders, normalized T-cell clonal expansion was also low.

Libraries were prepared by immunoSEQ multiplex PCR; TCRdb keeps only in-frame clonotypes and omits some of them. Counted here are fewer than 25,000 clones, 70% to 90% occurring once; the ten biggest clones make up roughly 25%. The CDR3 consists of 11 residues. V was clipped by 2 bases and J by 8 bases, with 7 bases between them. Germline V gene lookup returns CDR1 SGHDT and CDR2 YYEEEE. As to this clone: Its antigen is undetermined.

This TCR came from an adult with an advanced solid tumor such as melanoma, head and neck, liver or kidney cancer. V and J are TRBV5-6 and TRBJ1-2; no reliable D call. This specimen consisted of CD4+ or CD8+ T cells sorted from blood, obtained in a trial of the OX40 agonist ivuxolimab. CDR3 sequence reads: CASSFAGGYTF. The CDR3 DNA is TGTGCCAGCAGCTTCGCGGGAGGCTACACCTTC.